The sequence of this T cell receptor beta chain was determined in a study of cytomegalovirus exposure and HLA in healthy donors. The study's findings and limits: Later analysis identified about 18,000 TCR beta sequences associated with HLA alleles, using a false discovery rate threshold of 0.05.

The primer mix had 60 Vbeta and 13 Jbeta primers. The protocol was immunoSEQ multiplex PCR, while the TCRdb copy is restricted to in-frame clones and leaves out a portion. The data hold tens of thousands of clones, with less than 65% observed a single time. On this clone itself: What it recognizes is unknown.

The source of this sequence is a woman in her twenties or thirties in good health and CMV-seronegative. The sample taken for sequencing was PBMCs.

CDR3: CASSRHRGDGYTF. The CDR3 DNA follows: TGTGCCAGCAGTCGACACAGGGGAGATGGCTACACCTTC. The J gene is TRBJ1-2, the V gene TRBV6-5; TRBD1 aligns across 7 bases. V trimming: 5 bases; J trimming: 6 bases; junction bases outside the gene matches: 6. From germline, CDR1 is MNHEY and CDR2 SVGAGI. CDR3 size: 13 residues.